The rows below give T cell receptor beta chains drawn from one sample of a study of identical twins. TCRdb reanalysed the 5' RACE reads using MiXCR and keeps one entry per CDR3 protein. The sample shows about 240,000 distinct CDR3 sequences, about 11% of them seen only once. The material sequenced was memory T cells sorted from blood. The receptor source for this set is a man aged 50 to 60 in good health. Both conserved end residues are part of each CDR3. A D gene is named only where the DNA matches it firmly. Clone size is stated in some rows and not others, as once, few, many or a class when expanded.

CDR3 protein: CASSLGTGQDYEQYF
CDR3 DNA: TGCGCCAGCAGCTTGGGGACGGGGCAAGACTACGAGCAGTACTTC
V gene: TRBV5-1
D gene: -
J gene: TRBJ2-7
clone size: few

CDR3 protein: CSARGWSDSPGANVLTF
CDR3 DNA: TGCAGTGCTAGAGGATGGAGCGATTCTCCTGGGGCCAACGTCCTGACTTTC
V gene: TRBV20-1
D gene: -
J gene: TRBJ2-6
clone size: -

CDR3 protein: CASSLPAGPGELFF
CDR3 DNA: TGCGCCAGCAGCCTACCGGCGGGCCCCGGGGAGCTGTTTTTT
V gene: TRBV5-1
D gene: -
J gene: TRBJ2-2
clone size: few

CDR3 protein: CASSLVAGGSETQYF
CDR3 DNA: TGTGCCAGCAGCTTAGTAGCGGGGGGGTCAGAGACCCAGTACTTC
V gene: TRBV7-2
D gene: TRBD2
J gene: TRBJ2-5
clone size: -

CDR3 protein: CASSTGQGPYEQYF
CDR3 DNA: TGTGCCAGCAGTACTGGACAGGGTCCCTACGAGCAGTACTTC
V gene: TRBV6-5
D gene: TRBD1
J gene: TRBJ2-7
clone size: few

CDR3 protein: CASNRGLAPVTQYF
CDR3 DNA: TGTGCCAGCAACCGGGGACTAGCTCCTGTTACGCAGTATTTT
V gene: TRBV2
D gene: TRBD2
J gene: TRBJ2-3
clone size: -

CDR3 protein: CASSPQPGQGQNEQFF
CDR3 DNA: TGTGCCAGCAGCCCCCAACCGGGACAGGGCCAAAATGAGCAGTTCTTC
V gene: TRBV5-5
D gene: TRBD1
J gene: TRBJ2-1
clone size: -

CDR3 protein: CATSRDPRNSYNEQFF
CDR3 DNA: TGTGCCACCAGCAGAGATCCGAGAAACTCCTACAATGAGCAGTTCTTC
V gene: TRBV15
D gene: -
J gene: TRBJ2-1
clone size: few

CDR3 protein: CASSRSGEIGGYTF
CDR3 DNA: TGCGCCAGCAGCCGAAGCGGTGAAATCGGTGGCTACACCTTC
V gene: TRBV4-1
D gene: -
J gene: TRBJ1-2
clone size: many

CDR3 protein: CSAGDLNSYNEQFF
CDR3 DNA: TGCAGTGCCGGGGACCTGAACTCCTACAATGAGCAGTTCTTC
V gene: TRBV20-1
D gene: -
J gene: TRBJ2-1
clone size: -

CDR3 protein: CASSSGVGYYGYTF
CDR3 DNA: TGTGCCAGCAGTTCAGGGGTGGGTTACTATGGCTACACCTTC
V gene: TRBV7-2
D gene: -
J gene: TRBJ1-2
clone size: -

CDR3 protein: CASSQAEGDYEQYF
CDR3 DNA: TGCGCCAGCAGCCAAGCTGAAGGTGACTACGAGCAGTACTTC
V gene: TRBV4-3
D gene: -
J gene: TRBJ2-7
clone size: many

CDR3 protein: CASSEDRVKTAFF
CDR3 DNA: TGTGCCAGCAGCGAAGACAGGGTAAAGACAGCTTTCTTT
V gene: TRBV7-9
D gene: TRBD1
J gene: TRBJ1-1
clone size: -

CDR3 protein: CASSQDPGTGELFF
CDR3 DNA: TGTGCCAGCAGCCAAGATCCGGGCACCGGGGAGCTGTTTTTT
V gene: TRBV3-1
D gene: -
J gene: TRBJ2-2
clone size: -

CDR3 protein: CASSLALVSSYEQYF
CDR3 DNA: TGCGCCAGCAGCTTGGCCCTGGTGAGCTCCTACGAGCAGTACTTC
V gene: TRBV5-1
D gene: -
J gene: TRBJ2-7
clone size: -

CDR3 protein: CASSPRETVSVTQPQHF
CDR3 DNA: TGTGCCAGCAGTCCTAGGGAGACGGTCTCGGTGACTCAGCCCCAGCATTTT
V gene: TRBV21-1
D gene: -
J gene: TRBJ1-5
clone size: many

CDR3 protein: CATSSFRGQQPQHF
CDR3 DNA: TGTGCCACCAGCAGCTTCAGGGGGCAACAGCCCCAGCATTTT
V gene: TRBV15
D gene: TRBD1
J gene: TRBJ1-5
clone size: many

CDR3 protein: CASSWRPSRTYNEQFF
CDR3 DNA: TGCGCCAGCAGCTGGAGACCGAGCCGTACCTACAATGAGCAGTTCTTC
V gene: TRBV5-1
D gene: -
J gene: TRBJ2-1
clone size: many

CDR3 protein: CASTLDRANTGELFF
CDR3 DNA: TGTGCCAGCACCCTTGACAGGGCGAACACCGGGGAGCTGTTTTTT
V gene: TRBV6-2/TRBV6-3
D gene: TRBD1
J gene: TRBJ2-2
clone size: -

CDR3 protein: CASSLGGGLAEQYF
CDR3 DNA: TGTGCCAGCAGTCTCGGGGGAGGACTGGCGGAGCAGTACTTC
V gene: TRBV12-3/TRBV12-4
D gene: -
J gene: TRBJ2-7
clone size: -

CDR3 protein: CASSARPYRNTGELFF
CDR3 DNA: TGCGCCAGCAGCGCAAGGCCCTACCGGAACACCGGGGAGCTGTTTTTT
V gene: TRBV4-1
D gene: -
J gene: TRBJ2-2
clone size: many

CDR3 protein: CASSQGVGVVYGYTF
CDR3 DNA: TGCGCCAGCAGCCAAGGGGTAGGGGTGGTCTATGGCTACACCTTC
V gene: TRBV4-3
D gene: -
J gene: TRBJ1-2
clone size: -

CDR3 protein: CATSDGQGAGYNEQFF
CDR3 DNA: TGTGCCACCAGTGATGGACAGGGGGCCGGATACAATGAGCAGTTCTTC
V gene: TRBV24-1
D gene: TRBD1
J gene: TRBJ2-1
clone size: few

CDR3 protein: CASSLVASGRYMRDTQYF
CDR3 DNA: TGTGCCAGCAGCTTAGTGGCTAGCGGGAGGTATATGAGAGATACGCAGTATTTT
V gene: TRBV11-2
D gene: TRBD2
J gene: TRBJ2-3
clone size: many

CDR3 protein: CSVEDTGARKLFF
CDR3 DNA: TGCAGCGTTGAAGATACGGGGGCGAGAAAACTGTTTTTT
V gene: TRBV29-1
D gene: -
J gene: TRBJ1-4
clone size: many

CDR3 protein: CASSIPGQGANEQYF
CDR3 DNA: TGTGCCAGCAGCATCCCGGGACAGGGGGCTAACGAGCAGTACTTC
V gene: TRBV7-8
D gene: TRBD1
J gene: TRBJ2-7
clone size: few

CDR3 protein: CSARDPSGVYNEQFF
CDR3 DNA: TGCAGTGCTAGAGATCCTAGCGGGGTTTACAATGAGCAGTTCTTC
V gene: TRBV20-1
D gene: TRBD2
J gene: TRBJ2-1
clone size: -

CDR3 protein: CASSFQLVSYNSPLHF
CDR3 DNA: TGTGCCAGCAGTTTTCAGCTCGTTAGCTATAATTCACCCCTCCACTTT
V gene: TRBV12-3/TRBV12-4
D gene: -
J gene: TRBJ1-6
clone size: -

CDR3 protein: CASSQERGSGNTIYF
CDR3 DNA: TGCGCCAGCAGCCAAGAACGAGGCTCTGGAAACACCATATATTTT
V gene: TRBV4-3
D gene: -
J gene: TRBJ1-3
clone size: -

CDR3 protein: CASSRDWPSSYNEQFF
CDR3 DNA: TGTGCCAGCAGCCGGGACTGGCCGAGCTCCTACAATGAGCAGTTCTTC
V gene: TRBV6-1
D gene: -
J gene: TRBJ2-1
clone size: -

CDR3 protein: CASSRFGLHTGELFF
CDR3 DNA: TGTGCCAGCAGCAGATTCGGGCTTCACACCGGGGAGCTGTTTTTT
V gene: TRBV14
D gene: -
J gene: TRBJ2-2
clone size: few

CDR3 protein: CSARLGSSYNSPLHF
CDR3 DNA: TGCAGTGCTAGACTAGGCAGTAGTTATAATTCACCCCTCCACTTT
V gene: TRBV20-1
D gene: -
J gene: TRBJ1-6
clone size: many

CDR3 protein: CASSRRGVSSYNEQFF
CDR3 DNA: TGTGCCAGCAGCCGCCGGGGAGTGAGCTCCTACAATGAGCAGTTCTTC
V gene: TRBV5-5
D gene: -
J gene: TRBJ2-1
clone size: few

CDR3 protein: CASSFYLAGGNTGELFF
CDR3 DNA: TGTGCCAGCAGCTTTTATCTAGCGGGAGGGAACACCGGGGAGCTGTTTTTT
V gene: TRBV5-5
D gene: TRBD2
J gene: TRBJ2-2
clone size: many

CDR3 protein: CASSLGTSGSPGF
CDR3 DNA: TGTGCCAGCAGCTTAGGGACTAGCGGGAGTCCGGGGTTC
V gene: TRBV7-2
D gene: TRBD2
J gene: TRBJ2-7
clone size: -

CDR3 protein: CASSPVRMGNEQFF
CDR3 DNA: TGTGCCAGCAGCCCCGTTAGGATGGGGAATGAGCAGTTCTTC
V gene: TRBV7-2
D gene: -
J gene: TRBJ2-1
clone size: few